The clone carrying this T cell receptor (beta chain) was seen a single time. Trimming cost V 6 bases and J 2 bases, with 16 bases left between them. The CDR3 is 15 residues long. Germline V lookup: CDR1 MGHRA, CDR2 YSYEKL. This entry is derived from a study of cytomegalovirus exposure and HLA in healthy donors. Primers for the PCR totalled 60 Vbeta and 13 Jbeta. Sequencing used immunoSEQ multiplex PCR; TCRdb keeps in-frame clones, though not all of them. The sample yields 110,000 to 150,000 clones, roughly 85% seen once. The chain joins TRBV4-1 to TRBJ1-1; D remains unclear. The TCR comes from a woman aged 25 to 45 in good health and CMV-seronegative. The sequenced sample was PBMCs. The CDR3 DNA reads as TGCGCCAGCAGTCGAACACGGACTTACAACACTGAAGCTTTCTTT. It codes for CASSRTRTYNTEAFF.